The text below deals with one T cell receptor beta chain. Antigen: not known. CDR1 is SNHLY and CDR2 is FYNNEI in the germline V gene. V was trimmed by 7 bases and J by 4 bases, leaving 11 bases between them. This CDR3 spans 13 amino acids. PCR primers comprised 60 Vbeta and 13 Jbeta primers. Using immunoSEQ multiplex PCR, the repertoire was profiled, and TCRdb retains in-frame clones only, with some absent. The table includes 200,000 to 250,000 clones, around 86% detected once. This specimen comes from a study of cytomegalovirus exposure and HLA in healthy donors. Study-level findings and limits: Across donors, most TCRs were seen rarely, yet some public ones were widespread. According to a later analysis, most TCR beta chains associated with CMV appeared HLA-restricted. Using the classifier, cytomegalovirus status was reportedly diagnosed with high specificity and sensitivity. A later examination showed that TCR association rates differed by HLA locus, with DRB1 most and HLA-C fewest.

The specimen sequenced was PBMCs. This receptor was obtained from a woman aged 35 to 49 in good health and CMV-seronegative. V gene TRBV2 combines with J gene TRBJ2-4; D not certain. The CDR3 sequence is CASIGYTKNIQYF. The CDR3 nucleotides read TGTGCCAGCATCGGGTACACTAAAAACATTCAGTACTTC. Full variable domain (outside the CDR3, taken from reference TRBV2 and TRBJ2-4): EPEVTQTPSHQVTQMGQEVILRCVPISNHLYFYWYRQILGQKVEFLVSFYNNEISEKSEIFDDQFSVERPDGSNFTLKIRSTKLEDSAMYFCASIGYTKNIQYFGAGTRLSVL.